These T cell receptor beta chains were read from a single sample in a study of response to subunit inactivated influenza vaccine. TCRdb reprocessed the RT-PCR reads via MiXCR and lists one record per CDR3 protein. Of roughly 710,000 distinct CDR3 sequences in the sample, 14% were seen once. The sample consisted of PBMCs from blood, taken around 14 days before vaccination. The receptors come from a man aged 50 to 59 who received an inactivated influenza vaccine. The CDR3 runs from the conserved cysteine through the conserved F or W. The D gene is left open where the match is weak. The listing skips clone size in some rows; elsewhere it reads once, few, many or a size class.

D gene	V gene	J gene	CDR3 length	clone size	CDR3 protein	CDR3 DNA
NA	TRBV5-1	TRBJ1-1	13	many	CASSLKGGPEAFF	TGCGCCAGCAGCTTGAAAGGGGGGCCTGAAGCTTTCTTT
NA	TRBV4-2	TRBJ2-2	19	few	CASSQVGRGPEWGTGELFF	TGTGCCAGCAGCCAAGTTGGACGGGGCCCTGAGTGGGGCACCGGGGAGCTGTTTTTT
NA	TRBV6-2/TRBV6-3	TRBJ1-4	13	few	CASSYRRAEKLFF	TGTGCCAGCAGTTACCGACGCGCCGAAAAACTGTTTTTT
NA	TRBV18	TRBJ2-1	13	few	CASSPGQRGEQFF	TGTGCCAGCTCACCAGGCCAGAGGGGAGAGCAGTTCTTC
NA	TRBV5-6	TRBJ2-2	16	many	CASSLAGPANTGELFF	TGTGCCAGCAGCTTGGCGGGGCCAGCGAACACCGGGGAGCTGTTTTTT
TRBD1	TRBV5-1	TRBJ1-1	12	many	CASSLQGDEAFF	TGCGCCAGCAGCTTACAGGGGGATGAAGCTTTCTTT
TRBD1	TRBV20-1	TRBJ2-7	15	few	CSARDLGTGTYEQYF	TGCAGTGCTAGAGATTTGGGGACAGGGACCTACGAGCAGTACTTC
NA	TRBV5-1	TRBJ2-2	16	few	CASSLAMGFNTGELFF	TGCGCCAGCAGCTTGGCCATGGGGTTCAACACCGGGGAGCTGTTTTTT
TRBD1	TRBV7-9	TRBJ1-2	13	NA	CASSGTGGNGYTF	TGTGCCAGCAGCGGGACAGGGGGAAATGGCTACACCTTC
NA	TRBV10-3	TRBJ1-2	11	NA	CASSMGYGYTF	TGTGCCTCCTCCATGGGCTATGGCTACACCTTC
TRBD2	TRBV10-3	TRBJ2-2	15	NA	CATQGLAGAGGDLFF	TGTGCCACCCAGGGACTAGCGGGAGCCGGCGGGGATCTGTTTTTT
TRBD2	TRBV2	TRBJ2-7	16	NA	CASSDIAGELFYEQYF	TGTGCCAGCAGTGATATAGCGGGAGAACTCTTCTACGAGCAGTACTTC
NA	TRBV12-3/TRBV12-4	TRBJ2-2	15	few	CASSRDIRNTGELFF	TGTGCCAGCAGCCGGGACATCAGAAACACCGGGGAGCTGTTTTTT
TRBD2	TRBV6-2/TRBV6-3	TRBJ2-1	16	few	CASRDLPGLASTEQFF	TGTGCCAGCAGAGACTTGCCGGGACTAGCCTCTACTGAGCAGTTCTTC
TRBD2	TRBV7-8	TRBJ2-3	15	NA	CASLPQREPTDTQYF	TGTGCCAGCCTTCCCCAGCGGGAGCCCACAGATACGCAGTATTTT
NA	TRBV20-1	TRBJ2-7	13	few	CSARDGISYEQYF	TGCAGTGCTAGAGATGGCATCTCCTACGAGCAGTACTTC
NA	TRBV7-3	TRBJ2-2	14	NA	CASRPGTSPGELFF	TGTGCCAGCAGACCCGGCACTAGTCCCGGGGAGCTGTTTTTT
TRBD2	TRBV20-1	TRBJ2-1	16	few	CSARDFAGAAYNEQFF	TGCAGTGCTAGAGATTTCGCGGGAGCGGCCTACAATGAGCAGTTCTTC
TRBD2	TRBV10-3	TRBJ2-1	13	few	CATNQRGAQEQFF	TGTGCCACGAATCAGCGGGGGGCACAAGAGCAGTTCTTC
TRBD2	TRBV15	TRBJ2-3	20	NA	CATSRDRSVAGGRTTDTQYF	TGTGCCACCAGCAGAGATCGAAGCGTAGCGGGAGGGCGAACCACAGATACGCAGTATTTT
TRBD1	TRBV2	TRBJ2-7	13	few	CASSETGIYEQYF	TGTGCCAGCAGCGAGACAGGGATTTACGAGCAGTACTTC
TRBD2	TRBV20-1	TRBJ2-3	14	few	CSAKAGASTDTQYF	TGCAGTGCCAAAGCGGGGGCTAGCACAGATACGCAGTATTTT
TRBD2	TRBV11-1	TRBJ2-2	18	few	CASSLPSGGPSRTGELFF	TGTGCCAGCAGCTTACCTAGCGGGGGGCCCAGTAGGACCGGGGAGCTGTTTTTT
TRBD2	TRBV3-1	TRBJ2-2	16	NA	CASSRGLAGESGELFF	TGTGCCAGCAGCCGCGGACTAGCGGGGGAATCCGGGGAGCTGTTTTTT
TRBD1	TRBV11-2	TRBJ2-7	15	NA	CASSDVTDREHEQYF	TGTGCCAGCAGTGACGTAACGGACAGGGAACACGAGCAGTACTTC
NA	TRBV6-2/TRBV6-3	TRBJ2-4	12	NA	CASSYLENIQYF	TGTGCCAGCAGTTACTTGGAAAACATTCAGTACTTC
NA	TRBV3-1	TRBJ1-1	14	few	CASSSKHRDTEAFF	TGTGCCAGCAGCTCAAAGCACAGAGACACTGAAGCTTTCTTT
TRBD1	TRBV6-2/TRBV6-3	TRBJ2-7	15	NA	CASRQVPGTGGEQYF	TGTGCCAGCAGACAAGTACCCGGGACAGGGGGCGAGCAGTACTTC
TRBD2	TRBV10-3	TRBJ2-6	17	NA	CAISELAVPSGANVLTF	TGTGCCATCAGTGAACTAGCGGTCCCCTCTGGGGCCAACGTCCTGACTTTC
NA	TRBV5-1	TRBJ2-3	15	few	CASSVAGLNPDTQYF	TGCGCCAGCAGCGTGGCCGGACTCAACCCAGATACGCAGTATTTT
NA	TRBV28	TRBJ1-6	14	many	CASQFGSYNSPLHF	TGTGCCAGTCAGTTCGGCTCCTATAATTCACCCCTCCACTTT
TRBD2	TRBV18	TRBJ2-2	17	few	CASSPPSRGANTGELFF	TGTGCCAGCTCACCACCCTCGCGGGGGGCAAACACCGGGGAGCTGTTTTTT
NA	TRBV6-1	TRBJ1-5	13	few	CASSEAGTQPQHF	TGTGCCAGCAGTGAAGCTGGTACTCAGCCCCAGCATTTT
NA	TRBV4-3	TRBJ2-1	14	NA	CASSEDTGEDEQFF	TGCGCCAGCAGCGAGGATACAGGGGAGGATGAGCAGTTCTTC
NA	TRBV5-1	TRBJ2-3	14	few	CASSLLDLTDTQYF	TGCGCCAGCAGCTTGTTGGACCTCACAGATACGCAGTATTTT
TRBD1	TRBV6-1	TRBJ1-5	15	few	CASSPTGTGFQPQHF	TGTGCCAGCAGCCCGACGGGGACAGGGTTCCAGCCCCAGCATTTT
TRBD2	TRBV7-3	TRBJ2-1	15	few	CASSLILAGLGEQFF	TGTGCCAGCAGCTTAATACTAGCGGGGCTCGGTGAGCAGTTCTTC
NA	TRBV29-1	TRBJ1-1	12	few	CSASFRYTEAFF	TGCAGCGCCAGCTTTAGGTACACTGAAGCTTTCTTT
TRBD2	TRBV9	TRBJ2-1	16	few	CASSPGTTLKGNERFF	TGTGCCAGCAGCCCGGGGACTACCTTAAAGGGAAATGAGCGTTTCTTC
NA	TRBV30	TRBJ2-6	14	few	CAWTKGSGANVLTF	TGTGCCTGGACTAAGGGGTCTGGGGCCAACGTCCTGACTTTC